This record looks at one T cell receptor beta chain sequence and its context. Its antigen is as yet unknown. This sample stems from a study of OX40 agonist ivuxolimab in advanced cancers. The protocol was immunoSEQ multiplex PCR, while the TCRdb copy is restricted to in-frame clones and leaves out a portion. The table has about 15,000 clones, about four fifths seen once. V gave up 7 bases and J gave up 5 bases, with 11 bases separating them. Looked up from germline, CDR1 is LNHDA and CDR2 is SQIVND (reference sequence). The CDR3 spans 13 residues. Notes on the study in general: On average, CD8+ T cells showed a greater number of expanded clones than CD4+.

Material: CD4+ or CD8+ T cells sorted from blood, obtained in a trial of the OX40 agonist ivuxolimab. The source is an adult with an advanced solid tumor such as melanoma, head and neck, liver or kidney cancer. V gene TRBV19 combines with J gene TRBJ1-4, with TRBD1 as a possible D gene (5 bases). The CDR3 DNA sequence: TGTGCCAGTACAGGGACTAGGAATGAAAAACTGTTTTTT. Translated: CASTGTRNEKLFF.